These T cell receptor beta chains were read from a single sample in a study of B cell selection in AIRE deficiency. Measured with immunoSEQ multiplex PCR; TCRdb has only the in-frame clones, and not every one. The profile shows fewer than 30,000 clones, 90% to 96% of them singletons. The sequencing input was CD4+CD127+ conventional T cells sorted from PBMCs. These TCRs come from a human donor in good health. CDR3s include the opening cysteine and the closing phenylalanine or tryptophan. A D gene is named only where the DNA matches it firmly. Only some rows state a clone size, as once, few, many or a class for expanded clones.

v_call,clone_size,j_call,d_call,cdr3_nt,cdr3_aa
TRBV4-1,-,TRBJ2-3,TRBD2,TGCGCCAGCAGCCAGGCCGGGACTAGCGTTGATACGCAGTATTTT,CASSQAGTSVDTQYF
TRBV5-1,-,TRBJ2-1,-,TGCGCCAGCACCCACGGGACTCCAAACCCCCATGAGCAGTTCTTC,CASTHGTPNPHEQFF
TRBV7-2,-,TRBJ2-2,-,TGTGCCAGCAGCCCTGGAGGCTCCACCGGGGAGCTGTTTTTT,CASSPGGSTGELFF
TRBV10-1,-,TRBJ2-5,-,TGCGCCAGCAGTGAGTCTCTGGACCCTTCGACGAAGCAGTACTTC,CASSESLDPSTKQYF
TRBV28,-,TRBJ2-6,-,TGTGCCAGCCGGAGGTCTGGGGCCAACGTCCTGACTTTC,CASRRSGANVLTF
TRBV9,-,TRBJ2-1,TRBD2,TGTGCCAGCAGCGTAGCGAGTCTAGCGGGAGCACCTGAGCAGTTCTTC,CASSVASLAGAPEQFF
TRBV4-3,-,TRBJ2-7,TRBD2,TGCGCCAGCAGCCAAGTTCTCCGGGCGGGAGGCTCCTCCTACGAGCAGTACTTC,CASSQVLRAGGSSYEQYF
TRBV19,-,TRBJ1-5,-,TGTGCCAGCCGATCAGCAGGGGCGGGGAGCAATCAGCCCCAGCATTTT,CASRSAGAGSNQPQHF
TRBV19,once,TRBJ2-7,-,TGTGCCAGTATGTCGGAGAGGTACGAGCAGTACTTC,CASMSERYEQYF
TRBV11-2,-,TRBJ1-2,-,TGTGCCAGCAGCGCTCAATTGGGACGGGTCTACACCTTC,CASSAQLGRVYTF
TRBV28,-,TRBJ2-7,-,TGTGCCAGCAGTTCTTCCAGGTTACTTACCTACGAGCAGTACTTC,CASSSSRLLTYEQYF
TRBV4-2,-,TRBJ2-2,TRBD1,TGTGCCAGCAGCCAAGCCCTGCAGGGGGCGAACACCGGGGAGCTGTTTTTT,CASSQALQGANTGELFF
TRBV6-5,-,TRBJ2-3,TRBD1,TGTGCCAGCAGATGGACAGGGACCACAGATACGCAGTATTTT,CASRWTGTTDTQYF
TRBV7-8,-,TRBJ2-1,TRBD2,TGTGCCAGCAGCTTAGGAGCTAGCGGGTTGGGTGAGCAGTTCTTC,CASSLGASGLGEQFF
TRBV4-2,-,TRBJ1-1,-,TGTGCCAGCAGCCAGAGCGGTCCGGGAGGGGACACTGAAGCTTTCTTT,CASSQSGPGGDTEAFF
TRBV6-9,-,TRBJ1-2,-,TGTGCCAGCACCCGGGGGGAGGGGACTGGCTACACCTTC,CASTRGEGTGYTF
TRBV5-1,-,TRBJ1-4,-,TGCGCCAGCAGCTTGGTAGGGGCAACTAATGAAAAACTGTTTTTT,CASSLVGATNEKLFF
TRBV27,-,TRBJ1-2,-,TGTGCCAGCAGTTCCGGGACAACGCCTAACTATGGCTACACCTTC,CASSSGTTPNYGYTF
TRBV12-5,-,TRBJ2-2,TRBD2,TGTGCTAGTGGCCCAGGGAGGGAGACCGGGGAGCTGTTTTTT,CASGPGRETGELFF
TRBV4-1,-,TRBJ2-1,-,TGCGCCAGCAGCCAAGAAGTAGCCCTATCCTACAATGAGCAGTTCTTC,CASSQEVALSYNEQFF
TRBV28,once,TRBJ1-4,TRBD1,TGTGCCGCTACAGGGGAGGAAAAACTGTTTTTT,CAATGEEKLFF
TRBV27,once,TRBJ2-1,-,TGTGCCAGCAGTTTCAGTTCCCGGGACAAGACACTCCGTTATAACAATGAGCAGTTCTTC,CASSFSSRDKTLRYNNEQFF
TRBV19,-,TRBJ2-3,-,TGTGCCAGTAGTCCGGGACGGACGGCCGACACAGATACGCAGTATTTT,CASSPGRTADTDTQYF
TRBV7-9,few,TRBJ1-1,-,TGTGCCAGCAGCCGACCGGCCCTTTCTAGCACTGAAGCTTTCTTT,CASSRPALSSTEAFF
TRBV7-9,-,TRBJ1-1,TRBD1,TGTGCCAGCACAGGGGGCGTTTACACTGAAGCTTTCTTT,CASTGGVYTEAFF
TRBV28,-,TRBJ1-6,-,TGTGCCAGCAGTTTAACGGCGAGCTCCTATAATTCACCCCTCCACTTT,CASSLTASSYNSPLHF
TRBV5-6,once,TRBJ2-3,-,TGTGCCAGCAGCTTAAAAGGGACAGATACGCAGTATTTT,CASSLKGTDTQYF
TRBV27,-,TRBJ1-4,-,TGTGCCAGCAGTTTATCCTGGGAACGTAATGAAAAACTGTTTTTT,CASSLSWERNEKLFF
TRBV20-1,once,TRBJ2-5,-,TGCAGTGCTAGGGTTGTAGAGACCCAGTACTTC,CSARVVETQYF
TRBV27,-,TRBJ2-3,-,TGTGCCAGCCCCCCTCGGGCGCAGTATTTT,CASPPRAQYF
TRBV4-2,few,TRBJ2-1,-,TGTGCCAGCAGCCAAGGTAGTCGAGGGAGGCAGTTCTTC,CASSQGSRGRQFF
TRBV29-1,-,TRBJ1-2,TRBD1,TGCAGCGTCGGACAGGGGGATGGCTATGGCTACACCTTC,CSVGQGDGYGYTF
TRBV6-1,-,TRBJ1-4,-,TGTGCCAGCAGAATAACAGGGAGACCTGAAAAACTGTTTTTT,CASRITGRPEKLFF
TRBV18,once,TRBJ2-5,-,TGTGCCAGCTCACTCCGGGACGGTCTCCCAGAGACCCAGTACTTC,CASSLRDGLPETQYF
TRBV30,-,TRBJ1-1,-,TGTGCCTGGAGTAGGACAATCTTTACTGAAGCTTTCTTT,CAWSRTIFTEAFF
TRBV7-2,-,TRBJ2-5,-,TGTGCCAGCAGCTTATTCGGGGGCGAAGAGACCCAGTACTTC,CASSLFGGEETQYF
TRBV7-3,-,TRBJ1-1,TRBD1,TGTGCCAGCAGCTTAGGACAGGGGAACACTGAAGCTTTCTTT,CASSLGQGNTEAFF
TRBV6-5,-,TRBJ2-7,TRBD2,TGTGCCAGCAGTTACACGGGACTAGCGGGAGAGTACGAGCAGTACTTC,CASSYTGLAGEYEQYF
TRBV9,-,TRBJ2-5,TRBD1,TGTGCCAGCAGCCCCAGGACAGGGACGGAGACCCAGTACTTC,CASSPRTGTETQYF
TRBV28,-,TRBJ1-6,-,TGTGCCAGCAGTTCACCGGGCGTTAATTCACCCCTCCACTTT,CASSSPGVNSPLHF
TRBV27,-,TRBJ1-1,-,TGTGCCAGCAGTCCTCGGGGAGGGGGGAACACTGAAGCTTTCTTT,CASSPRGGGNTEAFF
TRBV7-3,-,TRBJ2-1,-,TGTGCCAGCAGCTTAAAAGCGTTAACCTACAATGAGCAGTTCTTC,CASSLKALTYNEQFF
TRBV11-2,-,TRBJ2-1,-,TGTGCCAGCAGGTATCGAGGGCCCGGTAGAGGGAATGAGCAGTTCTTC,CASRYRGPGRGNEQFF
TRBV4-1,-,TRBJ1-6,TRBD1,TGCGCCAGCAGCCAAGAACCGGGACAGGGTTTCCGGGCCCTCCACTTT,CASSQEPGQGFRALHF